This passage covers 25 T cell receptor beta chains from one sample sequenced in a study of control samples from healthy donors and cancer patients. Profiled with immunoSEQ multiplex PCR; TCRdb holds only in-frame clones, not every one. The data hold 70,000 to 85,000 clones, with roughly 91% observed a single time. The specimen was blood. The receptors were gathered from a man aged 45-65 years in good health.

This sequence joins TRBV3-1 (or the pseudogene TRBV3-2) and TRBJ2-5; 7 bases are shared with TRBD2. This CDR3 has 15 amino acids. The trim removed 4 bases at V and 4 bases at J, leaving 9 bases unmatched. CDR1 and CDR2 (germline): LGHDT, YNNKEL (reference sequence). Written as DNA, the CDR3 is TGTGCCAGCAGCCCAGTCCGCGGGGGTGGAGAGACCCAGTACTTC. It specifies CASSPVRGGGETQYF.

The chain has TRBV18 and TRBJ1-2, with TRBD1 as a possible D gene (6 bases). The length of the CDR3 is 11 residues. With 8 bases removed from V and 11 bases from J, the gap between germline ends came to 15 bases. The V gene's germline CDR1 is KGHSH and CDR2 LQKENI. In DNA, the CDR3 is TGTGCCAGCAGGACAGCCCTTTATTACACCTTC. This gives the protein CASRTALYYTF. The entire variable domain, with the rest obtained from reference TRBV18 and TRBJ1-2, is as follows: NAGVMQNPRHLVRRRGQEARLRCSPMKGHSHVYWYRQLPEEGLKFMVYLQKENIIDESGMPKERFSAEFPKEGPSILRIQQVVRGDSAAYFCASRTALYYTFGSGTRLTVV.

For this clone: Other DNA sequences in this sample translate to the same CDR3. The chain has TRBV18 and TRBJ1-4; D is unclear. Trimming left V 2 bases short and J 0 bases short, with 4 bases between. CDR3 length: 14 amino acids. CDR1 KGHSH and CDR2 LQKENI come from the germline V gene. The CDR3 here is CASSPGATNEKLFF. The CDR3 region has the DNA TGTGCCAGCTCACCAGGGGCAACTAATGAAAAACTGTTTTTT.

V gene TRBV7-7 combines with J gene TRBJ2-3; a weak D match, TRBD1 (6 bases). Germline V gene data show CDR1 as SSHAT and CDR2 as FNYEAQ (reference sequence). This CDR3 spans 12 amino acids. V lost 5 bases to trimming and J lost 5 bases, with 8 bases between them. CDR3 amino acids: CASSQGGDTQYF. DNA for the CDR3: TGTGCCAGCAGCCAAGGGGGAGATACGCAGTATTTT.

V is TRBV18 and J is TRBJ2-7; D may be TRBD2 (6 bases). V lost 3 bases to trimming and J lost 0 bases, with 15 bases between them. The length of the CDR3 is 16 residues. Germline CDR1 reads KGHSH; CDR2 reads LQKENI. CDR3 nucleotides: TGTGCCAGCTCACCGAGTCGGGGGTTACGCTCCTACGAGCAGTACTTC. Translated, it gives CASSPSRGLRSYEQYF.

This CDR3 is CASSPSTGGPTEAFF. CDR3 DNA sequence: TGTGCCAGCAGCCCCTCTACAGGGGGCCCGACTGAAGCTTTCTTT. V gene TRBV2 combines with J gene TRBJ1-1; 9 bases map to TRBD1. The CDR3 totals 15 residues. Germline V CDR1 and CDR2: SNHLY, FYNNEI. Germline trimming cut 6 bases from V and 5 bases from J; bases unmatched to any gene: 10.

The CDR3 region has the DNA TGTGCCAGCAGCAAGGACAGGGCACCCAATCAGCCCCAGCATTTT. Amino acid sequence: CASSKDRAPNQPQHF. The chain joins TRBV3-1 (or the pseudogene TRBV3-2) to TRBJ1-5; 8 bases are shared with TRBD1. V lost 5 bases to trimming and J lost 3 bases; unmatched junction nucleotides: 6. This CDR3 contains 15 residues. CDR1 LGHDT and CDR2 YNNKEL come from the germline V gene (reference sequence).

To note about this clone: Other DNA sequences in the same sample also yield this CDR3. The chain joins TRBV3-1 (or the pseudogene TRBV3-2) to TRBJ1-1; D is unclear. The CDR3 runs 14 residues. The germline V gene has CDR1 LGHDT and CDR2 YNNKEL (reference sequence). The V gene lost 1 base and the J gene lost 0 bases, with 6 bases spanning the gap. CDR3 amino acids: CASSQVGLNTEAFF. The CDR3 bases are TGTGCCAGCAGCCAAGTAGGGTTGAACACTGAAGCTTTCTTT.

V usage is TRBV3-1 (or the pseudogene TRBV3-2) and J usage is TRBJ1-1; D may be TRBD1 (6 bases). Germline V lookup: CDR1 LGHDT, CDR2 YNNKEL (reference sequence). This CDR3 comprises 15 residues. V lost 6 bases and J 8 bases, leaving 22 bases between the germline ends. In nucleotides, the CDR3 is TGTGCCAGCAGTCCCATGGGAGCTAGAGGGGGGGAAGCTTTCTTT. This codes for CASSPMGARGGEAFF.

V usage is TRBV11-2 and J usage is TRBJ2-4; no reliable D call. Per germline, CDR1 SGHAT and CDR2 FQNNGV. Deletions cut 1 base from V and 3 bases from J, with 10 bases between. CDR3 length: 15 amino acids. Written as DNA, the CDR3 is TGTGCCAGCAGCTTAGGAAGTGGGGTCAAAAACATTCAGTACTTC. This sequence encodes CASSLGSGVKNIQYF.

The rearrangement joins TRBV9 to TRBJ1-2; a possible D gene is TRBD1 (5 bases). There are 14 residues in the CDR3. Trimming cost V 0 bases and J 5 bases, with 11 bases left between them. Germline CDR1 is SGDLS and CDR2 is YYNGEE. The CDR3: CASSVGTTIYGYTF. DNA for the CDR3: TGTGCCAGCAGCGTAGGGACAACAATATATGGCTACACCTTC.

This chain links TRBV15 with TRBJ1-5; unclear D gene. Germline CDR1 and CDR2: LNHNV and YYDKDF (reference sequence). This CDR3 spans 13 amino acids. V was trimmed by 1 base and J by 8 bases, leaving 9 bases between them. The CDR3 region is CATSRAPGEPQHF. The CDR3 bases are TGTGCCACCAGCAGAGCACCGGGAGAGCCCCAGCATTTT.

The genes are TRBV7-2 and TRBJ1-6, with D possibly TRBD1 on 6 matching bases. CDR3 length equals 13 residues. Germline CDR1 is SGHTA and CDR2 is FQGNSA. Between the trimmed V and J ends, which lost 4 bases and 9 bases, there was a span of 10 bases. The CDR3 reads CASSSQDSSPLHF. The CDR3 DNA follows: TGTGCCAGCAGCTCTCAGGACAGTTCACCCCTCCACTTT. Using reference TRBV7-2 and TRBJ1-6 for the parts outside the CDR3, the full variable domain is GAGVSQSPSNKVTEKGKDVELRCDPISGHTALYWYRQSLGQGLEFLIYFQGNSAPDKSGLPSDRFSAERTGGSVSTLTIQRTQQEDSAVYLCASSSQDSSPLHFGNGTRLTVT.

The chain recombines TRBV4-1 with TRBJ1-3, with 8 bases aligning to TRBD1. Trimming cost V 0 bases and J 9 bases; bases outside gene matches: 10. CDR3 length equals 16 residues. Germline V CDR1 and CDR2: MGHRA, YSYEKL. The CDR3 DNA follows: TGCGCCAGCAGCCAAGATGCAGGGGGCTCCTTAGGCACCATATATTTT. This translates into CASSQDAGGSLGTIYF.

This rearrangement joins TRBV29-1 to TRBJ2-1, with D tentatively TRBD1 (6 bases). CDR1 is SQVTM, CDR2 ANQGSEA, per germline. This CDR3 has 13 residues. Trimming left V 7 bases short and J 3 bases short, with 13 bases between. CDR3 sequence reads: CSAEGVVYNEQFF. The CDR3 DNA reads TGCAGCGCCGAGGGGGTCGTCTACAATGAGCAGTTCTTC.

The rearrangement uses TRBV10-3 and TRBJ1-2, with D unresolved. CDR1 and CDR2 from the germline V gene are ENHRY and SYGVKD. V shed 3 bases and J shed 0 bases, with 8 bases lying between them. The CDR3 sequence is 14 residues long. The CDR3 spells CAISDKASNYGYTF. CDR3 nucleotide sequence: TGTGCCATCAGTGATAAGGCGTCTAACTATGGCTACACCTTC.

This chain connects TRBV5-5 to TRBJ1-1, with 10 nucleotides matching TRBD1. The V segment lost 7 bases and the J segment 3 bases; nucleotides outside the gene matches: 9. CDR3 length: 15 residues. Germline loops: CDR1 SGHKS, CDR2 YYEKEE (reference sequence). CDR3 sequence: CASSGGQGRDTEAFF. Written as DNA, the CDR3 is TGTGCCAGCTCAGGGGGACAGGGGCGGGACACTGAAGCTTTCTTT.

There are a few counts of this clone. This sequence joins TRBV6-6 and TRBJ1-1; D is unclear. The CDR3 has 13 amino acids. The V end lost 2 bases, the J end lost 0 bases, and 4 bases lay between the germline ends. Germline assignment: CDR1 MNHNY and CDR2 SVGAGI (reference sequence). The CDR3 here is CASSYKLNTEAFF. The CDR3 DNA reads as TGTGCCAGCAGTTACAAATTGAACACTGAAGCTTTCTTT.

The gene calls are TRBV19 and TRBJ1-5; D is undetermined. Germline V gene lookup returns CDR1 LNHDA and CDR2 SQIVND (reference sequence). The CDR3 contains 15 residues. Deletions cut 1 base from V and 2 bases from J, with 9 bases between. The CDR3 sequence is CASSIVREGNQPQHF. CDR3 nucleotides: TGTGCCAGTAGTATAGTGAGGGAGGGCAATCAGCCCCAGCATTTT. Combining the CDR3 with reference TRBV19 and TRBJ1-5 gives the whole variable domain DGGITQSPKYLFRKEGQNVTLSCEQNLNHDAMYWYRQDPGQGLRLIYYSQIVNDFQKGDIAEGYSVSREKKESFPLTVTSAQKNPTAFYLCASSIVREGNQPQHFGDGTRLSIL.

The rearrangement links TRBV15 to TRBJ2-7, with D possibly being TRBD2 (5 bases). The germline V and J ends were trimmed by 0 bases and 0 bases, with 18 bases remaining between them. Per the germline V gene, CDR1 is LNHNV and CDR2 is YYDKDF (reference sequence). This CDR3 region has 18 residues. The chain's CDR3 is CATSRDFSGSRASYEQYF. CDR3 coding DNA: TGTGCCACCAGCAGAGATTTTTCTGGGAGTCGAGCCTCCTACGAGCAGTACTTC.

This chain joins TRBV27 and TRBJ1-5; D not certain. Germline CDR1 reads MNHEY; CDR2 reads SMNVEV (reference sequence). The V gene lost 6 bases and the J gene lost 0 bases, with 21 bases spanning the gap. The CDR3 is made up of 18 amino acids. Written as DNA, the CDR3 is TGTGCCAGCAGCCCCTATTTGGGCAGTGTTGATAGCAATCAGCCCCAGCATTTT. Protein product: CASSPYLGSVDSNQPQHF.

The V call is TRBV7-9, the J call TRBJ1-1; TRBD1 agrees at 9 bases. V was pared by 4 bases and J by 6 bases, with 3 bases of the junction left unmatched. The CDR3 has 13 residues. Per germline, CDR1 SEHNR and CDR2 FQNEAQ (reference sequence). The CDR3, as DNA: TGTGCCAGCAGCTCGGACAGGGGTTCTGAAGCTTTCTTT. It yields the protein CASSSDRGSEAFF.

The rearrangement joins TRBV15 to TRBJ2-3; D is uncertain. The germline V gene encodes CDR1 LNHNV and CDR2 YYDKDF (reference sequence). This CDR3 has 16 amino acids. Trimming left V 0 bases short and J 2 bases short, with 12 bases between. The CDR3 nucleotides are TGTGCCACCAGCAGAGAGCAGCCGATTCTCACAGATACGCAGTATTTT. Amino acids: CATSREQPILTDTQYF.

J is TRBJ1-2 and V is TRBV19; 7 bases fit TRBD1. V dropped 10 bases and J dropped 4; count of bases not matched to a gene: 9. CDR1 and CDR2 (germline): LNHDA, SQIVND (reference sequence). The CDR3 has 13 residues. CDR3 residues: CATTGVKPYGYTF. DNA for the CDR3: TGTGCCACAACAGGGGTAAAACCCTATGGCTACACCTTC.

The V gene is TRBV18, the J gene TRBJ1-1, with D uncertain. This CDR3 is built from 13 residues. CDR1 is KGHSH, CDR2 LQKENI, per germline. Trimming shortened V by 5 bases and J by 1 base, and 8 bases separated the two germline ends. CDR3 DNA sequence: TGTGCCAGCTCAACCGGCGCGAACACTGAAGCTTTCTTT. Its translation is CASSTGANTEAFF.